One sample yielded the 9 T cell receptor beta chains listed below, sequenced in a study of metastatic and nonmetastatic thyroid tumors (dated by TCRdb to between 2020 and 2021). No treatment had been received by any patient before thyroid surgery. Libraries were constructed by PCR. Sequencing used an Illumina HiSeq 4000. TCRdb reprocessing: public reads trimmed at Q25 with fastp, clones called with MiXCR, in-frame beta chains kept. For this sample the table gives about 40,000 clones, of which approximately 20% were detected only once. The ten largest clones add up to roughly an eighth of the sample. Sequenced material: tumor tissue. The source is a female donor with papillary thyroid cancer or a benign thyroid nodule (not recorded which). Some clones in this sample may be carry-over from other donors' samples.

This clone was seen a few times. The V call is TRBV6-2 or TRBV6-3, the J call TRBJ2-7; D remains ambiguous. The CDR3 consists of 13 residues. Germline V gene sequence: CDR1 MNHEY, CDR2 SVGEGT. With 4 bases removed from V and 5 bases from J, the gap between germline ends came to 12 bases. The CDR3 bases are TGTGCCAGCAGTTCCTTTCCATCCGACGAGCAGTACTTC. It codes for CASSSFPSDEQYF.

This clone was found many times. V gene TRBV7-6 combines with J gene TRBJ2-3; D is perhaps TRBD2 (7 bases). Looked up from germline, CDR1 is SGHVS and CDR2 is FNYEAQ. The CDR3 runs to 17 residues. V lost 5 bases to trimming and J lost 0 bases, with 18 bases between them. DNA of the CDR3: TGTGCCAGCAGCCCGAGAAGGAGGGGGGGGAGCACAGATACGCAGTATTTT. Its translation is CASSPRRRGGSTDTQYF.

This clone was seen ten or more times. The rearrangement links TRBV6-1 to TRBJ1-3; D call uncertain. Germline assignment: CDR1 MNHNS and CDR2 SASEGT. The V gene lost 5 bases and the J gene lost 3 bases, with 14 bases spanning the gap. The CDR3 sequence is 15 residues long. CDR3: CASSSGGDGGNTIYF. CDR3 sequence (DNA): TGTGCCAGCAGTTCGGGCGGGGATGGTGGAAACACCATATATTTT.

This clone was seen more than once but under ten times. The CDR3: CAIMDSPGYGYTF. The CDR3 bases are TGTGCCATCATGGACAGTCCCGGCTATGGCTACACCTTC. The rearrangement uses TRBV10-3 and TRBJ1-2, with D possibly matching TRBD1 (6 bases). Germline CDR1 ENHRY, CDR2 SYGVKD. V gave up 7 bases and J gave up 4 bases, with 13 bases separating them. CDR3 length: 13 residues.

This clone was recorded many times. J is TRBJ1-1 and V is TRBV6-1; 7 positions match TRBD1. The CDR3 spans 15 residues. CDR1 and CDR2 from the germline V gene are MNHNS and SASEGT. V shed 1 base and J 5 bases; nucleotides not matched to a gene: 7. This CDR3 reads CASSEGRGRWTEAFF. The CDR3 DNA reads TGTGCCAGCAGTGAAGGCAGGGGGAGGTGGACTGAAGCTTTCTTT.

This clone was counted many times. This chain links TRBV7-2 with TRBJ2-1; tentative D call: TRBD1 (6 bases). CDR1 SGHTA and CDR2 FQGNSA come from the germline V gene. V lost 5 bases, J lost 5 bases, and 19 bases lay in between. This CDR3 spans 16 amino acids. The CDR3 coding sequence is TGTGCCAGCAGCCCTCAACAGGGAGTGAGAAACAATGAGCAGTTCTTC. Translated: CASSPQQGVRNNEQFF.

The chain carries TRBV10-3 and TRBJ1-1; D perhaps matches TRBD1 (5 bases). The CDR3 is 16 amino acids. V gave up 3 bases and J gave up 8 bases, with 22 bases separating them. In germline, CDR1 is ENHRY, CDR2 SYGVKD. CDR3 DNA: TGTGCCATCAGTGACCCGATCCGTGGGACCCCTAAGGAAGCTTTCTTT. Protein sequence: CAISDPIRGTPKEAFF.

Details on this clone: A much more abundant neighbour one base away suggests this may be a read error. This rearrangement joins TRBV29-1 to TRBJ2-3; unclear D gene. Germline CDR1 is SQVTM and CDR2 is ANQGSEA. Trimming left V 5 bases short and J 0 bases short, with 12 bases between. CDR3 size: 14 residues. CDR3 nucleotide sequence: TGCAGCGTTTTGTTGCGGCTTAGCACAGATACGCAGTATTTT. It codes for CSVLLRLSTDTQYF.

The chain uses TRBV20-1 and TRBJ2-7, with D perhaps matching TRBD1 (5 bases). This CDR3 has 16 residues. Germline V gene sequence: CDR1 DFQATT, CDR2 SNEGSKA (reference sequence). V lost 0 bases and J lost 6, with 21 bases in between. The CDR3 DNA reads TGCAGTGCTAGAGAATGGATAGACAGTGGGGTCGGCGAGCAGTACTTC. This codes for CSAREWIDSGVGEQYF.